These 28 T cell receptor beta chains came from one sample sequenced in a study of blood T cell repertoires in COVID-19. Method: immunoSEQ multiplex PCR; TCRdb's copy keeps in-frame clones and lacks some. This table holds about 280,000 clones, around 88% found once. The material sequenced was peripheral blood. These TCRs come from a woman in her 70s with COVID-19, enrolled during active disease.

There are a few counts of this clone. The chain combines TRBV5-1 with TRBJ1-4, with D perhaps TRBD1 (6 bases). This CDR3 is built from 14 residues. The germline V gene has CDR1 SGHRS and CDR2 YFSETQ. Between the trimmed V and J ends, which lost 3 bases and 4 bases, there was a span of 10 bases. This chain's CDR3 is CASSSQGYNEKLFF. DNA for the CDR3: TGCGCCAGCAGCTCACAGGGTTATAATGAAAAACTGTTTTTT.

The chain combines TRBV27 with TRBJ2-5; the match to TRBD2 covers 11 bases. Germline V CDR1 and CDR2: MNHEY, SMNVEV (reference sequence). The CDR3 runs 15 residues. The junction had 4 bases not matched to a gene; V was cut back by 5 bases and J by 2 bases. The CDR3 loop is CASSPRTSGQETQYF. For the CDR3, the DNA is TGTGCCAGCAGTCCCCGGACTAGCGGGCAAGAGACCCAGTACTTC.

V usage is TRBV6-5 and J usage is TRBJ2-1; 8 nucleotides match TRBD2. Germline assignment: CDR1 MNHEY and CDR2 SVGAGI. This CDR3 is built from 15 residues. Trimming cost V 1 base and J 6 bases; bases outside gene matches: 5. CDR3 sequence: CASSYLRGGLNEQFF. DNA of the CDR3: TGTGCCAGCAGTTACTTACGGGGGGGCCTCAATGAGCAGTTCTTC.

The chain uses TRBV7-2 and TRBJ1-2; TRBD1 is a possible D gene (6 bases). CDR1 SGHTA and CDR2 FQGNSA come from the germline V gene. CDR3 size: 16 residues. Trimming removed 2 bases at V and 4 bases at J, with 17 bases between. The CDR3 region has the DNA TGTGCCAGCAGCTTAAGGTCTGGGGGCTCGGGCTATGGCTACACCTTC. Amino acids: CASSLRSGGSGYGYTF.

This clone appeared once. The rearrangement uses TRBV7-9 and TRBJ1-2, with D maybe TRBD1 (6 bases). Germline CDR1 and CDR2: SEHNR and FQNEAQ (reference sequence). V lost 5 bases and J 2 bases, leaving 18 bases between the germline ends. The CDR3 contains 16 residues. The CDR3 is CASSHIMDSPNYGYTF. The DNA for the CDR3 is TGTGCCAGCAGCCACATTATGGACAGTCCCAACTATGGCTACACCTTC.

The chain employs TRBV18 and TRBJ2-5; 9 bases match TRBD2. Trimming removed 3 bases from V and 1 base from J; junction bases left unmatched: 6. The CDR3 is 16 residues long. Germline CDR1 KGHSH, CDR2 LQKENI. As DNA, the CDR3 is TGTGCCAGCTCACCCGGAGTAGCGGGGGCCCAAGAGACCCAGTACTTC. Its translation: CASSPGVAGAQETQYF.

The chain uses TRBV5-1 and TRBJ2-7, with D possibly TRBD2 on 5 matching bases. The V gene's germline CDR1 is SGHRS and CDR2 YFSETQ. V was shortened by 4 bases and J by 1 base, with 12 bases between the two germline ends. The CDR3 contains 14 residues. The chain's CDR3 is CASSKEEASYEQYF. The CDR3 DNA sequence: TGCGCCAGCAGCAAAGAGGAGGCATCCTACGAGCAGTACTTC.

This sequence joins TRBV5-1 and TRBJ1-6; a weak D match, TRBD1 (6 bases). V dropped 4 bases and J dropped 7 bases, with 15 bases sitting between them. The CDR3 is 15 amino acids. Per the germline V gene, CDR1 is SGHRS and CDR2 is YFSETQ. The CDR3 loop is CASSREGGNNSPLHF. The CDR3 region has the DNA TGCGCCAGCAGCCGGGAAGGGGGTAACAATTCACCCCTCCACTTT.

This clone has only one observation. This chain links TRBV2 with TRBJ2-1; D remains ambiguous. This CDR3 spans 15 amino acids. CDR1 is SNHLY, CDR2 FYNNEI, per germline. The V end was cut by 8 bases, the J end by 7 bases, with 21 bases between. The CDR3 DNA reads TGTGCCAGCGAGTTCGGGTCAGCACTCGAGAATGAGCAGTTCTTC. This gives the protein CASEFGSALENEQFF.

This sequence joins TRBV7-9 and TRBJ2-2; TRBD1 matches at 7 bases. V shed 1 base and J 8 bases; nucleotides not matched to a gene: 13. CDR1 and CDR2 from the germline V gene are SEHNR and FQNEAQ (reference sequence). The CDR3 sequence is 17 residues long. The CDR3 sequence is CASSLGRGQPEEGELFF. CDR3 coding DNA: TGTGCCAGCAGCTTAGGTCGGGGACAGCCGGAAGAAGGGGAGCTGTTTTTT. Full variable domain (missing parts from reference TRBV7-9 and TRBJ2-2): DTGVSQNPRHKITKRGQNVTFRCDPISEHNRLYWYRQTLGQGPEFLTYFQNEAQLEKSRLLSDRFSAERPKGSFSTLEIQRTEQGDSAMYLCASSLGRGQPEEGELFFGEGSRLTVL.

The J gene is TRBJ2-3, the V gene TRBV18; TRBD1 aligns across 8 bases. CDR3 size: 16 residues. Germline values: CDR1 KGHSH, CDR2 LQKENI. V lost 3 bases and J lost 6; bases outside the gene matches: 11. For the CDR3, the DNA is TGTGCCAGCTCACCCTTATCCGGGACAGGAGTCGATACGCAGTATTTT. Encoded protein: CASSPLSGTGVDTQYF. The full variable domain, its missing parts supplied by reference TRBV18 and TRBJ2-3, is NAGVMQNPRHLVRRRGQEARLRCSPMKGHSHVYWYRQLPEEGLKFMVYLQKENIIDESGMPKERFSAEFPKEGPSILRIQQVVRGDSAAYFCASSPLSGTGVDTQYFGPGTRLTVL.

The chain couples TRBV7-8 to TRBJ1-4, with 9 bases fitting TRBD1. Trimming removed 3 bases from V and 0 bases from J; junction bases left unmatched: 11. The CDR3 is 19 residues long. CDR1 and CDR2 from the germline V gene are SGHVS and FQNEAQ. The CDR3 DNA reads TGTGCCAGCAGCTTGAGAGGAACAGGGGGCGAGGCAACTAATGAAAAACTGTTTTTT. Its translation: CASSLRGTGGEATNEKLFF.

The chain carries TRBV7-9 and TRBJ2-7, with a weak D call TRBD2 (6 bases). From germline, CDR1 is SEHNR and CDR2 FQNEAQ (reference sequence). The ends were cut back, 3 bases at V and 4 bases at J, with 13 bases in the middle. The CDR3 length is 14 residues. This CDR3 reads CASSLGGDSYEQYF. The DNA of the CDR3 is TGTGCCAGCAGCTTGGGCGGGGATAGTTACGAGCAGTACTTC.

This clone was picked up one time. J is TRBJ2-1 and V is TRBV5-1, with D perhaps TRBD1 (5 bases). Germline V gene data show CDR1 as SGHRS and CDR2 as YFSETQ. CDR3 size: 15 residues. Trimming shortened V by 8 bases and J by 9 bases, and 24 bases separated the two germline ends. The DNA for the CDR3 is TGCGCCAGTCGCTTCGCCCGACAGATCTTGAGTGAGCAGTTCTTC. Its protein product is CASRFARQILSEQFF.

The V call is TRBV9, the J call TRBJ2-2; 8 nucleotides line up with TRBD2. This CDR3 is 18 amino acids long. Trimming cost V 3 bases and J 6 bases; bases outside gene matches: 16. Germline CDR1 and CDR2: SGDLS and YYNGEE. The chain's CDR3 is CASSAGGVGYLRAGELFF. CDR3 DNA: TGTGCCAGCAGCGCCGGGGGGGTCGGCTACCTCAGAGCCGGGGAGCTGTTTTTT.

The chain carries TRBV9 and TRBJ2-3; no clear D gene. Trimming left V 0 bases short and J 4 bases short, with 12 bases between. The CDR3 runs to 15 residues. Germline CDR1 and CDR2: SGDLS and YYNGEE. CDR3 DNA: TGTGCCAGCAGCGTAGGCGTCACGGTGGCAGATACGCAGTATTTT. Protein: CASSVGVTVADTQYF.

The chain links TRBV9 to TRBJ2-5, with TRBD2 matching over 7 bases. CDR1 and CDR2 from the germline V gene are SGDLS and YYNGEE. This CDR3 comprises 13 residues. V lost 0 bases to trimming and J lost 4 bases; unmatched junction nucleotides: 0. The CDR3 loop reads CASSVVAGETQYF. CDR3 DNA sequence: TGTGCCAGCAGCGTAGTAGCGGGAGAGACCCAGTACTTC.

The chain has TRBV30 and TRBJ1-2; TRBD1 agrees at 8 bases. The CDR3 has 12 amino acids. The junction had 12 bases not matched to a gene; V was cut back by 4 bases and J by 14 bases. Germline V gene lookup returns CDR1 GTSNPN and CDR2 SVGIG (reference sequence). The CDR3 loop reads CAWMRQGSLGTF. CDR3 sequence (DNA): TGTGCCTGGATGAGACAGGGGAGCCTGGGGACCTTC.

The genes are TRBV18 and TRBJ1-1; the D gene is possibly TRBD1 (5 bases). This CDR3 is 12 amino acids long. Looked up from germline, CDR1 is KGHSH and CDR2 is LQKENI. Trimming removed 5 bases from V and 5 bases from J, with 9 bases in between. CDR3 in amino acids: CASSGAGTEAFF. In nucleotides, the CDR3 is TGTGCCAGCTCAGGGGCGGGGACTGAAGCTTTCTTT.

This clone was counted once. The chain employs TRBV21-1 and TRBJ1-5. TRBV21-1 is tagged as a pseudogene. The CDR3 loop spans 16 amino acids. The CDR3 bases are TGTGCCAGCAGCAAAGGGGGGGGGTGGAACAATCAGCCCCAGCATTTT. Its translation is CASSKGGGWNNQPQHF.

V gene TRBV5-6 combines with J gene TRBJ2-2, with 10 bases lining up with TRBD2. V lost 2 bases, J lost 0 bases, and 1 base stayed unmatched. The CDR3 is made up of 16 amino acids. Germline V gives CDR1 SGHDT, CDR2 YYEEEE. Written as DNA, the CDR3 is TGTGCCAGCAGCTTCGGACTAGCGGCGAACACCGGGGAGCTGTTTTTT. Encoded protein: CASSFGLAANTGELFF.

In DNA form, the CDR3 reads TGCGCCAGCAGGCCACCAGGGCTTAATGAGCAGTTCTTC. Translating gives CASRPPGLNEQFF. The rearrangement joins TRBV10-2 to TRBJ2-1; D may be TRBD1 (5 bases). With 6 bases removed from V and 7 bases from J, the gap between germline ends came to 13 bases. The CDR3 extends over 13 amino acids. From germline, CDR1 is WSHSY and CDR2 SAAADI.

The V and J genes are TRBV6-2 or TRBV6-3 and TRBJ1-5; 7 bases are shared with TRBD1. The CDR3 covers 14 residues. The germline V gene encodes CDR1 MNHEY and CDR2 SVGEGT. Trimming removed 4 bases from V and 7 bases from J; junction bases left unmatched: 7. The CDR3, as DNA: TGTGCCAGCAGTTCCGGAAGGGGGCAACAGCCCCAGCATTTT. Amino acid sequence: CASSSGRGQQPQHF.

This rearrangement joins TRBV9 to TRBJ2-7; 7 nucleotides match TRBD1. The CDR3 spans 14 residues. The junction had 5 bases not matched to a gene; V was cut back by 2 bases and J by 3 bases. Germline assignment: CDR1 SGDLS and CDR2 YYNGEE. CDR3 sequence (DNA): TGTGCCAGCAGCGTGGGGACAGAAGTCTACGAGCAGTACTTC. Translating gives CASSVGTEVYEQYF.

The chain carries TRBV30 and TRBJ1-1; no clear D gene. Per germline, CDR1 GTSNPN and CDR2 SVGIG (reference sequence). The V gene lost 0 bases and the J gene lost 2 bases, with 7 bases spanning the gap. The length of the CDR3 is 13 residues. The CDR3 bases are TGTGCCTGGAGTGTACACGTTAACACTGAAGCTTTCTTT. Amino acid sequence: CAWSVHVNTEAFF.

V gene TRBV19 combines with J gene TRBJ1-2; a weak D match, TRBD1 (6 bases). CDR1 and CDR2 (germline): LNHDA, SQIVND (reference sequence). This CDR3 has 15 amino acids. V was pared by 6 bases and J by 4 bases, with 18 bases between. The CDR3 region is CASRQGLGLGYGYTF. CDR3 nucleotides: TGTGCCAGTAGACAGGGCCTAGGGCTCGGCTATGGCTACACCTTC.

This clone was seen a handful of times. The chain has TRBV5-1 and TRBJ2-2; D may be TRBD2 (5 bases). Between the trimmed V and J ends, which lost 0 bases and 6 bases, there was a span of 6 bases. CDR3 length: 13 residues. Germline CDR1 is SGHRS and CDR2 is YFSETQ. DNA for the CDR3: TGCGCCAGCAGCTTGGGGACTTCCGGGGAGCTGTTTTTT. Translated, it gives CASSLGTSGELFF. The full variable domain, its missing parts supplied by reference TRBV5-1 and TRBJ2-2, is KAGVTQTPRYLIKTRGQQVTLSCSPISGHRSVSWYQQTPGQGLQFLFEYFSETQRNKGNFPGRFSGRQFSNSRSEMNVSTLELGDSALYLCASSLGTSGELFFGEGSRLTVL.

The rearrangement links TRBV7-9 to TRBJ1-4, with D uncertain. CDR1 is SEHNR and CDR2 is FQNEAQ in the germline V gene (reference sequence). This CDR3 comprises 14 residues. The ends were cut back, 5 bases at V and 4 bases at J, with 11 bases in the middle. The CDR3 region is CASSAGRDNEKLFF. The CDR3 DNA is TGTGCCAGCAGCGCCGGACGGGATAATGAAAAACTGTTTTTT.